A selection of T cell receptor beta chains follows, all from one sample in a study of shared clonotypes between healthy human individuals. Assay used: immunoSEQ multiplex PCR; TCRdb lists only in-frame clones, some missing. The sample shows some 1.4 million clones, 95% to 97% of them seen only once. The sequenced sample consisted of naive CD4+ T cells sorted from blood. These TCRs come from a man aged 25 to 40 in good health. CDR3s include the opening cysteine and the closing phenylalanine or tryptophan. Fields, in order: J gene, V gene, CDR3 protein.

>TRBJ2-5|TRBV5-1
CASSLGGRAETQYF
>TRBJ2-5|TRBV19
CASSTWGTGDQETQYF
>TRBJ1-1|TRBV6-6
CASSYLSGGAFF
>TRBJ2-1|TRBV10-3
CATINSVSSYNEQFF
>TRBJ1-2|TRBV2
CASSDQLSPVYGYTF
>TRBJ2-3|TRBV11-1
CASSLAEAIRDTQYF
>TRBJ2-7|TRBV13
CASSLQADSRPYEQYF
>TRBJ2-3|TRBV7-2
CASSLPSTDTQYF
>TRBJ2-7|TRBV28
CASSSVGTLAKQYF
>TRBJ1-5|TRBV9
CASSPGGGSNQPQHF
>TRBJ2-2|TRBV5-1
CASSPGTGVGTGELFF
>TRBJ1-5|TRBV6-1
CASSVGQGANQPQHF
>TRBJ2-1|TRBV11-3
CASSLTGDNEQFF
>TRBJ1-2|TRBV19
CASNNPDRTMYGYTF
>TRBJ1-2|TRBV11-2
CASSYNRGYTF
>TRBJ2-1|TRBV10-2
CASSPLGLAEYNEQFF
>TRBJ2-3|TRBV10-1
CASSVDRVGADTQYF
>TRBJ2-7|TRBV7-8
CASSFGTGPYEQYF
>TRBJ2-7|TRBV15
CATSRPGAYEQYF
>TRBJ2-6|TRBV25-1
CASSGVTGPTGANVLTF
>TRBJ2-7|TRBV29-1
CSVESRVGSYEQYF
>TRBJ2-2|TRBV4-1
CASSQALGRDNTGELFF
>TRBJ2-1|TRBV6-6
CASSRAGASGGHEQFF
>TRBJ2-5|TRBV7-8
CASSPARGEEETQYF
>TRBJ2-7|TRBV28
CASSSPGEGSSYEQYF
>TRBJ2-5|TRBV18
CASSPIPTGETQYF